This TCR beta chain was captured in a study of blood T cell repertoires in COVID-19. Study at large: The United States, Italy and Spain were the sources of the acute and convalescent COVID-19 samples. Sources were T cells, B-cell-depleted T cells, or PBMCs; the material itself was cDNA or gDNA.

This CDR3 comprises 13 residues. Germline-derived CDR1 and CDR2 are KGHDR and SFDVKD. The V segment lost 4 bases and the J segment 9 bases; nucleotides outside the gene matches: 7. As originally analysed: Reference gene primer amplification in the assay estimated nucleated cell counts. Libraries were prepared by immunoSEQ multiplex PCR; TCRdb keeps only in-frame clonotypes and omits some of them. That table supplies the V and J calls and clone size; D and trimming were determined from the DNA. The top ten hold approximately 11% of the sample, which has 85,000 to 90,000 clones, roughly 84% seen once. The clonotype comes from a man aged 65 to 79 with acute or convalescent COVID-19. Sequencing was carried out using peripheral blood. The chain employs TRBV24-1 and TRBJ2-7, with 8 nucleotides matching TRBD1. CDR3 sequence (DNA): TGTGCCACCAGTGACCGCGACAGGGGACGGCAGTACTTC. Protein sequence: CATSDRDRGRQYF.